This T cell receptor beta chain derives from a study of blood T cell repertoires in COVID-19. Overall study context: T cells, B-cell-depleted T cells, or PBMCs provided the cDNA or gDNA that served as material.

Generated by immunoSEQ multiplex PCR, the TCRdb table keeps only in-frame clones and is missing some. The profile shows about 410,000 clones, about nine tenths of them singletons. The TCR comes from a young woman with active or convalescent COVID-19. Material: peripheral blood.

The CDR3 DNA sequence: TGTGCCAGCAGCTCCCCCCCGGGAATTCGGGATGAGCAGTTCTTC. Its protein is CASSSPPGIRDEQFF. This chain links TRBV7-9 with TRBJ2-1; TRBD2 might be the D (5 bases). This CDR3 spans 15 amino acids. Germline V gene data show CDR1 as SEHNR and CDR2 as FQNEAQ (reference sequence). V was cut by 4 bases and J by 8 bases, with 18 bases left in between. The complete variable domain, with remaining parts taken from reference TRBV7-9 and TRBJ2-1, reads DTGVSQNPRHKITKRGQNVTFRCDPISEHNRLYWYRQTLGQGPEFLTYFQNEAQLEKSRLLSDRFSAERPKGSFSTLEIQRTEQGDSAMYLCASSSPPGIRDEQFFGPGTRLTVL.